Presented here are 27 T cell receptor beta chains from one specimen sequenced in a study of T cell responses to AZD1222 COVID-19 vaccine. Using immunoSEQ multiplex PCR, the repertoire was profiled, and TCRdb retains in-frame clones only, with some absent. This sample has 140,000 to 150,000 clones; roughly 93% occur once, and the top ten carry around 10%. The sequenced sample was peripheral blood, obtained after recovery from COVID-19. The receptors shown here come from an adult who had recovered from COVID-19.

The chain recombines TRBV7-8 with TRBJ2-1; D is uncertain. V dropped 1 base and J dropped 0 bases, with 7 bases sitting between them. This CDR3 comprises 15 residues. Germline V CDR1 and CDR2: SGHVS, FQNEAQ. Here the CDR3 reads CASSLGGYSYNEQFF. CDR3 coding DNA: TGTGCCAGCAGCTTAGGCGGCTACTCCTACAATGAGCAGTTCTTC.

This sequence joins TRBV6-1 and TRBJ2-7; D perhaps matches TRBD2 (6 bases). There are 14 residues in the CDR3. The V end was cut by 7 bases, the J end by 3 bases, with 16 bases between. Per germline, CDR1 MNHNS and CDR2 SASEGT. The DNA for the CDR3 is TGTGCCAGCACCACGGGGGTTGGGGGCTACGAGCAGTACTTC. Protein: CASTTGVGGYEQYF.

The J gene is TRBJ1-1, the V gene TRBV4-1; D possibly corresponds to TRBD1 (5 bases). The CDR3 spans 13 residues. V lost 4 bases and J 0 bases, leaving 6 bases between the germline ends. CDR1 is MGHRA and CDR2 is YSYEKL in the germline V gene. As DNA, the CDR3 is TGCGCCAGCAGCCGGGGGTTGAACACTGAAGCTTTCTTT. Translated, it gives CASSRGLNTEAFF.

The chain combines TRBV5-6 with TRBJ1-4, with 8 bases matching TRBD1. V shed 4 bases and J 6 bases; nucleotides not matched to a gene: 2. Germline lookup yields CDR1 SGHDT and CDR2 YYEEEE. The CDR3 covers 13 residues. CDR3 sequence reads: CASSEDRDEKLFF. The CDR3, as DNA: TGTGCCAGCAGCGAGGACAGGGATGAAAAACTGTTTTTT.

Here the CDR3 DNA reads TGTGCCTGGAGTGCAGATAGCAATCAGCCCCAGCATTTT. Amino acid sequence: CAWSADSNQPQHF. This chain uses TRBV30 with TRBJ1-5; D unclear. Germline values: CDR1 GTSNPN, CDR2 SVGIG (reference sequence). The V and J ends lost 1 base and 0 bases respectively, with 4 bases between them. CDR3 length: 13 amino acids.

This sequence joins TRBV28 and TRBJ2-7; perhaps TRBD2 as D (7 bases). Germline V gene data show CDR1 as MDHEN and CDR2 as SYDVKM. Trimming cost V 2 bases and J 7 bases, with 18 bases left between them. The CDR3 has 15 residues. The CDR3 DNA reads as TGTGCCAGCAGTTTAGGCGGGGGCGCTGCGTGGGAGCAGTACTTC. This encodes CASSLGGGAAWEQYF.

V gene TRBV5-4 combines with J gene TRBJ2-1; TRBD2 agrees at 9 bases. The CDR3 has 16 amino acids. The V and J ends lost 6 bases and 7 bases, in that order; junction bases with no gene match: 14. CDR1 SGHNT and CDR2 YYREEE come from the germline V gene (reference sequence). The CDR3 spells CASTQPEAGGSNEQFF. Here the CDR3 DNA reads TGTGCCAGCACTCAACCCGAAGCGGGAGGCTCTAATGAGCAGTTCTTC.

The chain couples TRBV5-6 to TRBJ2-5; TRBD2 matches 8 bases. The CDR3 is made up of 16 amino acids. J lost 3 bases, V lost 1 base, and 8 bases had no gene match. Germline assignment: CDR1 SGHDT and CDR2 YYEEEE. The CDR3 sequence is CASSLTTGTRKETQYF. The CDR3 bases are TGTGCCAGCAGCTTGACCACCGGGACTAGGAAAGAGACCCAGTACTTC.

The gene calls are TRBV10-3 and TRBJ2-3; 13 bases fit TRBD2. After removal of 6 bases from V and 4 bases from J, the junction contained 4 bases not matched to a gene. The CDR3 is 15 amino acids. Germline V gives CDR1 ENHRY, CDR2 SYGVKD. The CDR3 loop reads CAIRPLAGGPDTQYF. The DNA for the CDR3 is TGTGCCATCAGACCACTAGCGGGAGGGCCAGATACGCAGTATTTT.

The chain carries TRBV5-4 and TRBJ1-4; no firm D call. Trimming pared 3 bases from V and 8 bases from J, leaving 14 bases between. The CDR3 covers 14 residues. Germline V gives CDR1 SGHNT, CDR2 YYREEE (reference sequence). CDR3 loop: CASSSREWGEKLFF. The CDR3 coding sequence is TGTGCCAGCAGCTCCCGGGAGTGGGGAGAAAAACTGTTTTTT.

V is TRBV9 and J is TRBJ2-7, with D perhaps matching TRBD1 (6 bases). This CDR3 is 15 amino acids long. Between the trimmed V and J ends, which lost 0 bases and 5 bases, there was a span of 15 bases. Germline lookup yields CDR1 SGDLS and CDR2 YYNGEE. The CDR3 sequence is CASSVAPQGLHEQYF. CDR3 nucleotides: TGTGCCAGCAGCGTAGCCCCCCAGGGGCTGCACGAGCAGTACTTC.

V is TRBV20-1 and J is TRBJ2-7; D perhaps matches TRBD2 (5 bases). V was trimmed by 3 bases and J by 6 bases, leaving 18 bases between them. Germline V gives CDR1 DFQATT, CDR2 SNEGSKA (reference sequence). The CDR3 totals 14 residues. DNA of the CDR3: TGCAGTGCTAGTAGCGATGGTAGGGAGTTCGAGCAGTACTTC. It specifies CSASSDGREFEQYF.

This clone was observed a few times. The chain joins TRBV19 to TRBJ1-5, with D tentatively TRBD1 (6 bases). With 0 bases removed from V and 4 bases from J, the gap between germline ends came to 13 bases. Germline lookup yields CDR1 LNHDA and CDR2 SQIVND (reference sequence). The CDR3 length is 16 residues. DNA for the CDR3: TGTGCCAGTAGTATAGACCATGGACAGCTTAATCAGCCCCAGCATTTT. It yields the protein CASSIDHGQLNQPQHF. Filled out from reference TRBV19 and TRBJ1-5, the complete variable domain reads DGGITQSPKYLFRKEGQNVTLSCEQNLNHDAMYWYRQDPGQGLRLIYYSQIVNDFQKGDIAEGYSVSREKKESFPLTVTSAQKNPTAFYLCASSIDHGQLNQPQHFGDGTRLSIL.

The chain has TRBV18 and TRBJ2-3; maybe TRBD1 (6 bases). Trimming stripped 0 bases from V and 2 bases from J, with 12 bases between. Germline V CDR1 and CDR2: KGHSH, LQKENI. The CDR3 is 16 residues long. The CDR3 sequence is CASSPPGRGHTDTQYF. The CDR3 coding sequence is TGTGCCAGCTCACCACCGGGCAGGGGACACACAGATACGCAGTATTTT.

The chain employs TRBV29-1 and TRBJ2-7; D not resolved. This CDR3 comprises 11 residues. V gave up 4 bases and J gave up 7 bases, with 11 bases separating them. Germline CDR1 and CDR2: SQVTM and ANQGSEA. CDR3 loop: CSVGEVFEQYF. Written as DNA, the CDR3 is TGCAGCGTTGGGGAAGTATTTGAGCAGTACTTC.

The gene calls are TRBV13 and TRBJ2-7; 10 nucleotides line up with TRBD2. From germline, CDR1 is PRHDT and CDR2 FYEKMQ (reference sequence). V shed 4 bases and J 4 bases; nucleotides not matched to a gene: 16. This CDR3 has 18 residues. The CDR3, as DNA: TGTGCCAGCAGCTCTTTATCGCTTCTAGCGGGAGAGCCGTACGAGCAGTACTTC. This gives the protein CASSSLSLLAGEPYEQYF.

V gene TRBV28 combines with J gene TRBJ2-2, with TRBD1 matching 9 bases. V gave up 3 bases and J gave up 1 base; unmatched junction bases: 9. Germline V lookup: CDR1 MDHEN, CDR2 SYDVKM. This CDR3 has 18 amino acids. CDR3 region: CASSFPSWGQGNTGELFF. The CDR3 DNA reads TGTGCCAGCAGTTTCCCCTCGTGGGGACAGGGGAACACCGGGGAGCTGTTTTTT.

This clone showed up just once. This chain's CDR3 is CASSQVDRTIYGYTF. CDR3 DNA sequence: TGTGCCAGCAGCCAAGTTGACAGGACTATCTATGGCTACACCTTC. The rearrangement links TRBV3-1 (or the pseudogene TRBV3-2) to TRBJ1-2; perhaps TRBD1 as D (6 bases). The CDR3 is made up of 15 amino acids. The V end was cut by 1 base, the J end by 4 bases, with 13 bases between. The V gene's germline CDR1 is LGHDT and CDR2 YNNKEL (reference sequence).

This chain connects TRBV29-1 to TRBJ2-1; 8 nucleotides match TRBD2. CDR1 and CDR2 from the germline V gene are SQVTM and ANQGSEA. The V gene end was trimmed by 6 bases and the J gene end by 0 bases; junction bases not matched to a gene: 7. The CDR3 is 15 amino acids. Here the CDR3 reads CSVNIAGSSYNEQFF. CDR3 in DNA: TGCAGCGTGAACATAGCGGGAAGCTCCTACAATGAGCAGTTCTTC.

The rearrangement uses TRBV11-3 and TRBJ2-1, with 7 bases identical to TRBD2. The CDR3 runs 15 residues. With 0 bases clipped from V and 10 bases from J, the junction kept 9 bases outside the gene matches. Germline-derived CDR1 and CDR2 are SGHNT and YENEEA. The CDR3 loop is CASSLDRAGVGEQFF. The CDR3 DNA sequence: TGTGCCAGCAGCTTAGATAGGGCGGGAGTGGGAGAGCAGTTCTTC. Full variable domain (rest looked up from reference TRBV11-3 and TRBJ2-1): EAGVVQSPRYKIIEKKQPVAFWCNPISGHNTLYWYLQNLGQGPELLIRYENEEAVDDSQLPKDRFSAERLKGVDSTLKIQPAELGDSAVYLCASSLDRAGVGEQFFGPGTRLTVL.

CDR3 nucleotides: TGTGCCAGCTCACCGGAGACAGATACGCAGTATTTT. This encodes CASSPETDTQYF. This chain joins TRBV18 and TRBJ2-3; no clear D. V was trimmed by 3 bases and J by 3 bases, leaving 4 bases between them. The CDR3 consists of 12 residues. The germline V gene has CDR1 KGHSH and CDR2 LQKENI.

This chain uses TRBV3-1 (or the pseudogene TRBV3-2) with TRBJ2-5, with TRBD2 as a possible D gene (5 bases). Trimming shortened V by 1 base and J by 1 base, and 7 bases separated the two germline ends. The CDR3 is 14 residues long. The germline V gene encodes CDR1 LGHDT and CDR2 YNNKEL (reference sequence). CDR3 sequence reads: CASSQGGIQETQYF. The CDR3 DNA sequence: TGTGCCAGCAGCCAAGGAGGGATCCAAGAGACCCAGTACTTC.

The chain uses TRBV14 and TRBJ2-2, with 8 bases that match TRBD1. Unmatched junction bases numbered 2, after V lost 2 bases and J lost 0 bases. There are 16 residues in the CDR3. The germline V gene encodes CDR1 SGHDN and CDR2 FVKESK. DNA of the CDR3: TGTGCCAGCAGCCAAATGGGACAGGCGAACACCGGGGAGCTGTTTTTT. Translation gives CASSQMGQANTGELFF.

The chain joins TRBV2 to TRBJ2-3; 10 bases match TRBD2. CDR1 is SNHLY and CDR2 is FYNNEI in the germline V gene. V was clipped by 6 bases and J by 1 base; unmatched bases: 4. The CDR3 is 15 residues long. The CDR3, as DNA: TGTGCCAGCAGGACCGGGACTAGCGGCACAGATACGCAGTATTTT. Its translation: CASRTGTSGTDTQYF.

The rearrangement links TRBV6-6 to TRBJ2-2; D not resolved. Between the trimmed V and J ends, which lost 2 bases and 8 bases, there was a span of 9 bases. In germline, CDR1 is MNHNY, CDR2 SVGAGI (reference sequence). This CDR3 has 13 residues. The CDR3 coding sequence is TGTGCCAGCAGTTACCCGGGTAGGGGGGAGCTGTTTTTT. It encodes CASSYPGRGELFF.

The rearrangement links TRBV19 to TRBJ2-1; 7 nucleotides line up with TRBD2. CDR3 length: 16 residues. Trimming took 4 bases from V and 0 from J; bases not matched to a gene: 6. The germline gives CDR1 LNHDA, CDR2 SQIVND (reference sequence). The CDR3 bases are TGTGCCAGTAGTACCCCCAGCGGGAACTCCTACAATGAGCAGTTCTTC. Translating gives CASSTPSGNSYNEQFF.

This chain links TRBV7-9 with TRBJ2-2, with D hard to call. V lost 5 bases and J lost 8, with 9 bases in between. Germline loops: CDR1 SEHNR, CDR2 FQNEAQ (reference sequence). The CDR3 consists of 12 residues. The CDR3 spells CASSNPKGELFF. Here the CDR3 DNA reads TGTGCCAGCAGCAACCCCAAAGGGGAGCTGTTTTTT.